This record looks at one T cell receptor (beta chain) sequence and its context. These data originate in a study of blood T cell repertoires in COVID-19. The protocol was immunoSEQ multiplex PCR, while the TCRdb copy is restricted to in-frame clones and leaves out a portion. This sample carries under 200,000 clones, about 83% of them seen once, and the ten largest clones take roughly 3.3%. The V gene end was trimmed by 3 bases and the J gene end by 5 bases; junction bases not matched to a gene: 9. The CDR3 has 15 residues. Germline lookup yields CDR1 SGHTA and CDR2 FQGTGA. This TCR was recovered from a man younger than 30 with active or convalescent COVID-19. The sequencing input was peripheral blood. The V call is TRBV7-3, the J call TRBJ2-5; 7 bases are shared with TRBD2. Written as DNA, the CDR3 is TGTGCCAGCAGCTTCATTGGCGGGAGTGGCGAGACCCAGTACTTC. It specifies CASSFIGGSGETQYF.